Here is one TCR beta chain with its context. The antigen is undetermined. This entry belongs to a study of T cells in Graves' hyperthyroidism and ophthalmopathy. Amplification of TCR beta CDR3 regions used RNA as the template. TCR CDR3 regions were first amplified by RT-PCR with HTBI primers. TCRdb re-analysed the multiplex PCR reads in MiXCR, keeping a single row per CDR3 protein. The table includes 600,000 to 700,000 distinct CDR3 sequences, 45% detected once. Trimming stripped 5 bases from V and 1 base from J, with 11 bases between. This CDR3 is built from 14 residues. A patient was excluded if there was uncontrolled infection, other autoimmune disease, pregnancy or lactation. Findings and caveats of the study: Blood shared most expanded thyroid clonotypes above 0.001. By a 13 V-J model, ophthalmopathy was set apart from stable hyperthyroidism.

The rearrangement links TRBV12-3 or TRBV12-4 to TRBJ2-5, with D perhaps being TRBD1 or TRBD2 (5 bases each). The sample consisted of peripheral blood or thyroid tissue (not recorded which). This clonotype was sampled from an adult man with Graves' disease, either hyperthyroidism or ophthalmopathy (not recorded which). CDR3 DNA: TGTGCCAGCAGTGGGGACGAACCCCAAGAGACCCAGTACTTC. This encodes CASSGDEPQETQYF.